This paragraph reports one T cell receptor beta chain. This clonotype is medium-sized (0.01 to 0.1%). The specificity of this receptor is unknown. Base-call qualities are not available, and no considerably larger clone is one nucleotide away. The library was built by means of UMI-ligation and nested PCR. Four rounds of PCR, run with the SP2 primer together with nested alpha and beta constant region primers, were used to amplify the ligated cDNA. For the blood and skin samples, TCR RNA was reverse transcribed with SuperScript IV using primers for the alpha and beta constant regions. T4 RNA ligase 1 was used to ligate an oligonucleotide containing the Illumina SP2 primer and a UMI to the 3' end of the cDNA. The 12-nucleotide UMI consisted of two random hexamers with an eight-base spacer between the hexamers to prevent hairpin formation. TCR alpha and beta chain libraries were processed separately from the second PCR onward, with dual indexing for multiplexing. After pooling, the indexed libraries were analyzed by capillary electrophoresis and sequenced on either an Illumina MiSeq or NextSeq. To boost base diversity and improve cluster recognition, PhiX DNA at about 5-7.5% was spiked into the libraries. The study's own analysis went as follows. UMIs were extracted from read 2 by Demultiplexor and combined with the TCR sequence from read 1, and reads were split according to sample indices. V and J genes and V-J junctions were identified by Decombinator, and each TCR was assigned a five-part identifier that included V and J deletions. UMIs were used by Collapsinator to correct sequencing errors and PCR amplification heterogeneity, so that a UMI-based abundance was obtained for each TCR. CDR3Translator converted identifiers to nucleotide sequence, translated to amino acids, and extracted CDR3 regions using terminal motifs. Error-corrected alpha and beta TCR counts from blood and skin were compared after normalization to input RNA amount. TCRdb redid the processing of the public reads, applying fastp at Q25 and MiXCR, and retained in-frame beta chains. Every entry covers one CDR3 protein and lists the most common genes and DNA from its rows. TCRdb, not the authors, supplied the V and J calls. Present in this sample are tens of thousands of distinct CDR3 sequences, roughly 9.6% of which were seen just once. Together, the top ten hold 3.5% to 5% of the sample.

Explained via the paper, the treatment or condition label denotes: skin biopsy from PPD injection site in Mantoux-positive individual. The study reported a robust and sensitive protocol to amplify, sequence and analyze TCRs, based on 3' ligation of a UMI-containing oligonucleotide to TCR cDNA. The tuberculin skin test biopsies were taken from PPD-injected sites in individuals who had a positive Mantoux test. Total RNA was treated with RQ1 DNase, without cell sorting, prior to reverse transcription, with an input of about 1 to 1,100 ng being targeted. To check how robust the pipeline was in samples where T cells make up a minority population, libraries were built from skin biopsies and whole blood. These data originate in a study of naive and memory T cell subsets listed by TCRdb under 2017. As for the study more broadly: The figure summarizing these samples reported ten or so blood donors, 7 tuberculin skin test biopsies and 3 saline control biopsies. As previously described, skin biopsies were taken from tuberculin skin test sites or from saline-injected control sites and processed for RNA extraction. Usually PCR2 was run as a SYBR Green qPCR and stopped at a set threshold, although low-input samples could use end-point PCR (around 6 cycles) instead. Findings and caveats that apply to the study as a whole: The higher numbers of TCRs at tuberculin skin test sites were interpreted as T cell infiltration of a delayed type IV hypersensitivity reaction. Details of skin biopsy collection and RNA processing were not given in the paper but were referenced to earlier studies. TCR sequences were reportedly recovered from both skin biopsy types, with far more TCRs at tuberculin skin test sites. The RNA-based method was acknowledged to be potentially sensitive to changes in TCR transcripts with T cell activation and differentiation.

The CDR3 goes from the cysteine to the phenylalanine over 11 residues. Only the CDR3 region is kept as DNA, spanning 33 bases read in frame from base 1. V was cut back by 4 bases and J by 3 bases, leaving a gap of 4 bases between them. The germline V gene supplies CDR1 SGHRS and CDR2 YFSETQ. The clonotype originates from an adult in good health. This receptor chain uses TRBV5-1 and TRBJ2-5, with the D gene not confidently named. This sample comprised skin, obtained from a tuberculin skin test site. CDR3 region: CASSAKETQYF. The bases read TGCGCCAGCAGCGCCAAAGAGACCCAGTACTTC.